A single sample is the source of the 19 T cell receptor beta chains below, sequenced in a study of blood T cells in healthy people across ages. With a J-beta primer mix and a sample-barcoded 5' primer, a second PCR ran about 6 to 11 cycles. TCRdb re-analysed the 5' RACE reads in MiXCR, keeping a single row per CDR3 protein. Among 850,000 to 1,000,000 distinct CDR3 sequences listed, roughly 50% were seen once. Sequenced: blood. The receptors here all came from a woman aged 55-70 years in good health.

This clonotype showed up just a few times. The gene calls are TRBV20-1 and TRBJ1-2, with TRBD1 matching over 7 bases. The CDR3 is 15 amino acids. V shed 4 bases and J 0 bases; nucleotides not matched to a gene: 8. CDR1 is DFQATT and CDR2 is SNEGSKA in the germline V gene (reference sequence). The chain's CDR3 is CSATIRGTANYGYTF. In DNA, the CDR3 is TGCAGTGCTACGATTAGAGGGACAGCTAACTATGGCTACACCTTC.

This clonotype came up a few times. V and J are TRBV7-2 and TRBJ2-7, with D possibly being TRBD2 (6 bases). The germline gives CDR1 SGHTA, CDR2 FQGNSA. This CDR3 is built from 15 residues. V was cut by 0 bases and J by 2 bases, with 11 bases left in between. In DNA, the CDR3 is TGTGCCAGCAGCTTAGCCCGGACTAAGGCCTACGAGCAGTACTTC. Translation: CASSLARTKAYEQYF.

The gene calls are TRBV15 and TRBJ2-5, with D unresolved. Trimming left V 0 bases short and J 9 bases short, with 8 bases between. The CDR3 has 12 residues. CDR1 and CDR2 (germline): LNHNV, YYDKDF (reference sequence). CDR3 region: CATSRDLLSQYF. The CDR3 coding sequence is TGTGCCACCAGCAGAGATCTGCTGTCCCAGTACTTC. Supplemented by reference TRBV15 and TRBJ2-5, the full variable domain reads DAMVIQNPRYQVTQFGKPVTLSCSQTLNHNVMYWYQQKSSQAPKLLFHYYDKDFNNEADTPDNFQSRRPNTSFCFLDIRSPGLGDTAMYLCATSRDLLSQYFGPGTRLLVL.

In its sample, this clonotype was seen a few times. This sequence joins TRBV20-1 and TRBJ2-7; 10 positions match TRBD2. Germline CDR1 and CDR2: DFQATT and SNEGSKA (reference sequence). V dropped 3 bases and J dropped 3; count of bases not matched to a gene: 5. CDR3 length: 14 amino acids. CDR3: CSASPSSGSYEQYF. As DNA, the CDR3 is TGCAGTGCTAGCCCTTCTAGCGGGAGCTACGAGCAGTACTTC.

The V call is TRBV27, the J call TRBJ2-7; D not resolved. CDR1 is MNHEY and CDR2 is SMNVEV in the germline V gene (reference sequence). The CDR3 is 15 amino acids. Trimming removed 2 bases at V and 7 bases at J, with 18 bases between. The CDR3 bases are TGTGCCAGCAGTTTACAGGTGTCGGGCTTGAAGGAGCAGTACTTC. This encodes CASSLQVSGLKEQYF.

In its sample, this clonotype was seen a few times. The chain has TRBV20-1 and TRBJ2-1; D is perhaps TRBD2 (6 bases). Germline lookup yields CDR1 DFQATT and CDR2 SNEGSKA (reference sequence). The germline V and J ends were trimmed by 0 bases and 2 bases, with 14 bases remaining between them. CDR3 length: 16 residues. CDR3 amino acids: CSARDVGDSTYNEQFF. DNA for the CDR3: TGCAGTGCTAGAGATGTGGGGGACTCAACCTACAATGAGCAGTTCTTC.

This clonotype was found many times. The chain joins TRBV29-1 to TRBJ2-7, with a possible D match to TRBD1 (5 bases). Germline V lookup: CDR1 SQVTM, CDR2 ANQGSEA. V was pared by 4 bases and J by 3 bases, with 10 bases between. This CDR3 region has 12 residues. The CDR3 DNA reads TGCAGCGTTGGACAGCATCGCTACGAGCAGTACTTC. This translates into CSVGQHRYEQYF.

This clonotype turned up a few times. The chain employs TRBV15 and TRBJ2-6; TRBD1 might be the D (5 bases). The CDR3 extends over 15 amino acids. V lost 5 bases and J lost 1, with 9 bases in between. The V gene's germline CDR1 is LNHNV and CDR2 YYDKDF (reference sequence). The CDR3 bases are TGTGCCACCAGCCTTGACAGATCTGGGGCCAACGTCCTGACTTTC. This codes for CATSLDRSGANVLTF.

The chain links TRBV25-1 to TRBJ2-3; TRBD2 matches 9 bases. The CDR3 contains 14 residues. V shed 10 bases, J shed 1 base, and the junction held 6 bases outside the gene matches. The V gene's germline CDR1 is MGHDK and CDR2 SYGVNS. The CDR3 is CATLPSGGTDTQYF. The CDR3 DNA sequence: TGTGCCACCTTGCCTAGCGGGGGCACAGATACGCAGTATTTT.

The sample holds one count of this clonotype. V is TRBV6-1 and J is TRBJ1-4, with D possibly matching TRBD1 (6 bases). Germline values: CDR1 MNHNS, CDR2 SASEGT. CDR3 length equals 14 residues. With 6 bases removed from V and 6 bases from J, the gap between germline ends came to 14 bases. The CDR3 nucleotides are TGTGCCAGCAGCCGGACAGACGACTATGAAAAACTGTTTTTT. This encodes CASSRTDDYEKLFF.

The chain carries TRBV6-4 and TRBJ2-1; a possible D gene is TRBD1 (6 bases). V dropped 2 bases and J dropped 6 bases, with 23 bases sitting between them. Germline V CDR1 and CDR2: MRHNA, SNTAGT. This CDR3 contains 18 residues. CDR3 bases: TGTGCCAGCAGTGACCATATTAGGGGACAAGATACGCCCAATGAGCAGTTCTTC. Protein sequence: CASSDHIRGQDTPNEQFF.

This chain connects TRBV24-1 to TRBJ1-2, with D possibly TRBD1 on 6 matching bases. The CDR3 contains 16 residues. V shed 6 bases and J shed 0 bases, with 16 bases lying between them. The germline V gene has CDR1 KGHDR and CDR2 SFDVKD. The DNA for the CDR3 is TGTGCCACCAGTTCCCACCGGGACACCACTAACTATGGCTACACCTTC. Amino acid sequence: CATSSHRDTTNYGYTF.

In its sample, this clonotype was seen many times. The CDR3 here is CSARGTSGRGGNEQFF. CDR3 DNA: TGCAGTGCTAGAGGGACTAGCGGGAGGGGAGGCAATGAGCAGTTCTTC. The rearrangement uses TRBV20-1 and TRBJ2-1, with TRBD2 matching over 15 bases. The length of the CDR3 is 16 residues. The junction had 4 bases not matched to a gene; V was cut back by 1 base and J by 6 bases. Germline V CDR1 and CDR2: DFQATT, SNEGSKA (reference sequence).

The rearrangement links TRBV20-1 to TRBJ2-3, with D unclear. The germline V and J ends were trimmed by 0 bases and 2 bases, with 12 bases remaining between them. The CDR3 contains 15 residues. Germline V lookup: CDR1 DFQATT, CDR2 SNEGSKA (reference sequence). The CDR3 loop is CSARDAQTFTDTQYF. As DNA, the CDR3 is TGCAGTGCTAGAGATGCCCAGACTTTCACAGATACGCAGTATTTT.

In this sample, this clonotype turned up once. This chain links TRBV5-1 with TRBJ2-1; D ambiguous. CDR1 is SGHRS and CDR2 is YFSETQ in the germline V gene. This CDR3 is 14 amino acids long. Trimming pared 4 bases from V and 5 bases from J, leaving 13 bases between. The DNA for the CDR3 is TGCGCCAGCAGCCTTGGAGACAAGAACAATGAGCAGTTCTTC. Protein product: CASSLGDKNNEQFF.

This clonotype was detected only a few times. V usage is TRBV10-3 and J usage is TRBJ2-3; 10 bases align to TRBD1. V shed 10 bases and J 4 bases; nucleotides not matched to a gene: 11. Germline V gene lookup returns CDR1 ENHRY and CDR2 SYGVKD. This CDR3 has 15 residues. CDR3 DNA sequence: TGTGCCAGCGGCACCTCAGGACAGGGGGCAGATACGCAGTATTTT. This gives the protein CASGTSGQGADTQYF.

This chain uses TRBV4-1 with TRBJ2-3; tentatively, D is TRBD1 or TRBD2 (5 bases each). V was shortened by 0 bases and J by 9 bases, with 16 bases between the two germline ends. Germline CDR1 reads MGHRA; CDR2 reads YSYEKL. CDR3 size: 15 residues. CDR3 loop: CASSQDPTGLATQYF. DNA of the CDR3: TGCGCCAGCAGCCAAGATCCAACAGGACTTGCGACGCAGTATTTT.

This clonotype was seen only a few times. The chain joins TRBV6-5 to TRBJ1-5; D ambiguous. The CDR3 consists of 15 residues. Trimming stripped 2 bases from V and 6 bases from J, with 14 bases between. The germline V gene encodes CDR1 MNHEY and CDR2 SVGAGI. CDR3 region: CASSYSWEKGQPQHF. In nucleotides, the CDR3 is TGTGCCAGCAGTTACAGCTGGGAAAAAGGTCAGCCCCAGCATTTT.

The V gene is TRBV19, the J gene TRBJ2-3, with 8 bases fitting TRBD1. Germline lookup yields CDR1 LNHDA and CDR2 SQIVND (reference sequence). With 6 bases clipped from V and 0 bases from J, the junction kept 8 bases outside the gene matches. CDR3 length: 16 amino acids. The CDR3 loop reads CASRPRGQASTDTQYF. The DNA of the CDR3 is TGTGCCAGTAGACCCCGGGGACAGGCTAGCACAGATACGCAGTATTTT.